This T cell receptor (beta chain) was observed in a study of shared clonotypes between healthy human individuals. General observations from the study: Sampling covered blood only; tissue repertoires likely differ.

Turning to this clone: Its cognate antigen is unknown.

Profiling relied on immunoSEQ multiplex PCR, and the TCRdb table lists in-frame clones only, not all of them. The table has about 470,000 clones, roughly 77% seen once. The V gene lost 3 bases and the J gene lost 8 bases, with 14 bases spanning the gap. Germline CDR1 is SGHVS and CDR2 is FNYEAQ. This CDR3 is built from 14 residues. Free of recent acute infections or vaccinations, the donors were healthy HIV-negative adults. All participating donors were Caucasian adults from Nashville, Tennessee. This TCR came from a woman aged 40 to 50 in good health. Some clones in this sample may be carry-over from other donors' samples. The source material was PBMCs. The rearrangement uses TRBV7-6 and TRBJ2-1; possibly TRBD2 for D (5 bases). This chain's CDR3 is CASSLDPSSDEQFF. The CDR3 region has the DNA TGTGCCAGCAGCTTGGACCCTAGCAGCGATGAGCAGTTCTTC.